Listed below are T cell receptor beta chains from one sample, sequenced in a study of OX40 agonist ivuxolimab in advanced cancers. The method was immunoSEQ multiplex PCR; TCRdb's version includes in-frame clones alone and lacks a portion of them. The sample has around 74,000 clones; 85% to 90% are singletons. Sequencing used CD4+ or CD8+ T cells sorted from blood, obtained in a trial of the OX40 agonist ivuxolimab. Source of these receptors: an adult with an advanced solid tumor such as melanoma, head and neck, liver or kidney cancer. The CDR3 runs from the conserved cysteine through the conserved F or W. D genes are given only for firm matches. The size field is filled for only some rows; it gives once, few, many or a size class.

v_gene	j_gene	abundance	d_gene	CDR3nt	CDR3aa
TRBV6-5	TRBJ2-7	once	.	TGTGCCAGCAGCTCACTCGGGGGGCCCCAGTACTTC	CASSSLGGPQYF
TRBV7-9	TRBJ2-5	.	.	TGTGCCACACAGCTTAAGGGGGGGACAGCCCAAGAGACCCAGTACTTC	CATQLKGGTAQETQYF
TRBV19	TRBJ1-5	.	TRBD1	TGTGCCAGCGACAGGGGGCTTCAACAGCCCCAGCATTTT	CASDRGLQQPQHF
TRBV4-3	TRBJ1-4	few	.	TGCGCCAGCAGCCAAGCAACGGGCGCGAGTGAAAAACTGTTTTTT	CASSQATGASEKLFF
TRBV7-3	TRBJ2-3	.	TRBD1	TGTGCCAGCAGCTTAACCCGAACAGGGGGGTTAACAGATACGCAGTATTTT	CASSLTRTGGLTDTQYF
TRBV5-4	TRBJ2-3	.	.	TGTGCCAGCAGCCCTCGATTCCTGGCGGATACGCAGTATTTT	CASSPRFLADTQYF
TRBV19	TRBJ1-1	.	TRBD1	TGTGCCAGTAGTACCACAGGGGACACTGAAGCTTTCTTT	CASSTTGDTEAFF
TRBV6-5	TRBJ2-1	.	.	TGTGCCAGCAGTTACTCCAGGCCCACCTACAATGAGCAGTTCTTC	CASSYSRPTYNEQFF
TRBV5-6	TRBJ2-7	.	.	TGTGCCAGCAGTTTCCTACAGGGAGTCCCCTACGAGCAGTACTTC	CASSFLQGVPYEQYF
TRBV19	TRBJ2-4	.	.	TGTGCCAGTAGTTTCACAGGGACGGTCGACATTCAGTACTTC	CASSFTGTVDIQYF
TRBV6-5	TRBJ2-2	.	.	TGTGCCAGCAGTTACTCGCGGGGTTCGGCCACCGGGGAGCTGTTTTTT	CASSYSRGSATGELFF
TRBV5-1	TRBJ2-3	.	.	TGCGCCAGCAGCCGTTACGGACCGGCAGATACGCAGTATTTT	CASSRYGPADTQYF
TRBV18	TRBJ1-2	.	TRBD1	TGTGCCAGCTCACCGTCCCGGGACAGGGGTAGGACGCCTAACTATGGCTACACCTTC	CASSPSRDRGRTPNYGYTF
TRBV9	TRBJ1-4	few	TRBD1	TGTGCCAGCAGCGTAACCGGACAGGGAGTCGAGAAACTGTTTTTT	CASSVTGQGVEKLFF
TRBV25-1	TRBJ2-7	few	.	TGTGCCAGCAGGAAGGCGGTACACCCCTGCTACGAGCAGTACTTC	CASRKAVHPCYEQYF
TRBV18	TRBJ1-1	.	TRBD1	TGTGCCAGCTCACCACCCGGGACAGGGGGCCGGAACACTGAAGCTTTCTTT	CASSPPGTGGRNTEAFF
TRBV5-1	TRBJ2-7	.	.	TGCGCCAGCAGTATGGACACTGAATACGAGCAGTACTTC	CASSMDTEYEQYF
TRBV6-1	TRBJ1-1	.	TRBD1	TGTGCCAGCAGTGGCCGACAGGGGGCGCGGGGGACTGAAGCTTTCTTT	CASSGRQGARGTEAFF
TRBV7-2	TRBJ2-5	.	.	TGTGCCAGCAGCCTGAACCGTCAGGAGACCCAGTACTTC	CASSLNRQETQYF
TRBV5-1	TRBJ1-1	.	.	TGCGCCAGCAGCACGGACGCCGTGAACACTGAAGCTTTCTTT	CASSTDAVNTEAFF
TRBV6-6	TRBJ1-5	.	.	TGTGCAGCTTCCCTTGGGGCAGACAATCAGCCCCAGCATTTT	CAASLGADNQPQHF
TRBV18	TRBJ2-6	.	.	TGTGCCAGCTCACCACAGGAGGGTGCTGGGGCCAACGTCCTGACTTTC	CASSPQEGAGANVLTF
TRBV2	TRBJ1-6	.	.	TGTGCCAGCACCATTTCCCTTAATTTAGGAACTAATTCACCCCTCCACTTT	CASTISLNLGTNSPLHF
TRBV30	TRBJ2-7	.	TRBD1	TGTGCCTGGAGTGTAACCGGCAGGGGGCGTTACGAGCAGTACTTC	CAWSVTGRGRYEQYF
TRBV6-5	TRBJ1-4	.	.	TGTGCCAGCACCTTACGTGGAGGGTCTAATGAAAAACTGTTTTTT	CASTLRGGSNEKLFF
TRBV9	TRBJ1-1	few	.	TGTGCCAGCAGCGTAGTGCCGGGCACTGAAGCTTTCTTT	CASSVVPGTEAFF
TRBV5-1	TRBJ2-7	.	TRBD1	TGCGCCAGCAGCGGGACAGGGGGCTCCTACGAGCAGTACTTC	CASSGTGGSYEQYF
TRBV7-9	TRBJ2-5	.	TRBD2	TGTGCCAGCAGCCGTAGCGGGGGAGAGACCCAGTACTTC	CASSRSGGETQYF
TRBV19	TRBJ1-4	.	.	TGTGCCAGTAGTCCCCAAGGTGGGGCGGATGAAAAACTGTTTTTT	CASSPQGGADEKLFF